This record concerns one T cell receptor beta chain sequence. The antigen is undetermined. Researchers took RNA transcripts and amplified the TCR beta CDR3 regions from them. Carried out on the TCR CDR3, a first-round RT-PCR used the HTBI primer set. Via MiXCR, TCRdb re-called the multiplex PCR reads, giving one row per CDR3 protein. The sample lists more than 650,000 distinct CDR3 sequences, less than 15% occurring once. The source of the sample is a study of T cells in Graves' hyperthyroidism and ophthalmopathy. Whole-study context: Peripheral blood was secured at the point of initial diagnosis, before any treatment. Broader study findings: Before onset, ophthalmopathy was predicted by the model a median 6.5 months earlier.

Trimming took 1 base from V and 0 from J, leaving 13 bases between them. CDR3 size: 17 residues. The germline CDR1 and CDR2 sequences are LGHNA and YSLEER. A lack of ophthalmopathy progression within 18 months defined stable Graves' hyperthyroidism. Patients with uncontrolled infections, other autoimmune diseases, pregnancy or lactation were excluded. The sequence was obtained from a woman aged 18-29 years with Graves' hyperthyroidism. This rearrangement joins TRBV4-3 to TRBJ2-4; D is unclear. The specimen sequenced was blood. The CDR3, as DNA: TGCGCCAGCAGCCAAGTCGCGGTTCCTCTAGCCAAAAACATTCAGTACTTC. Protein: CASSQVAVPLAKNIQYF.